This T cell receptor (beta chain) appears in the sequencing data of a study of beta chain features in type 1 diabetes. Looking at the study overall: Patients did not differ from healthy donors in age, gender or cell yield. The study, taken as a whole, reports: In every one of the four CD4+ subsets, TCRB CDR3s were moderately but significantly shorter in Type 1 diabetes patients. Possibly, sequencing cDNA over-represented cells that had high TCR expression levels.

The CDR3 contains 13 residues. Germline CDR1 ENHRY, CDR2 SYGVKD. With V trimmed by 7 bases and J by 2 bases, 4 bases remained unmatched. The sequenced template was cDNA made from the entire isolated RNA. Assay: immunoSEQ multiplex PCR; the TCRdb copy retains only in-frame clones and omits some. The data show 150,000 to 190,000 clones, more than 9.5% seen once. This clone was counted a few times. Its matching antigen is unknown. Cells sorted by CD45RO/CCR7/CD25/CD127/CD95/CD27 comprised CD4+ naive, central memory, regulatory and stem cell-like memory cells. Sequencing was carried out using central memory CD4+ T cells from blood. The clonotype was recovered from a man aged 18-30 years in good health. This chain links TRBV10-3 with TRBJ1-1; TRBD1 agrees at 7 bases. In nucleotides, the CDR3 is TGTGCCATCAAAGGGACAGAAAACACTGAAGCTTTCTTT. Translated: CAIKGTENTEAFF.